This TCR beta chain was captured by sequencing in a study of shared clonotypes between healthy human individuals. Per the germline V gene, CDR1 is MNHEY and CDR2 is SMNVEV (reference sequence). V was clipped by 5 bases and J by 5 bases, with 15 bases between them. This CDR3 contains 14 residues. Measured with immunoSEQ multiplex PCR; TCRdb has only the in-frame clones, and not every one. The repertoire holds just over 2,000,000 clones, less than 95% seen once, with 0.85% to 1.2% in the top ten. Naive CD8 populations comprised CD45RO-negative cells positively selected for CCR7, excluding terminally differentiated effector memory CD45RA+ cells.

The chain employs TRBV27 and TRBJ1-2, with D possibly TRBD1 on 5 matching bases. The material sequenced was naive CD8+ T cells sorted from blood. This TCR was sampled from a young man in good health. This chain's CDR3 is CASSATGTGYGYTF. The CDR3 coding sequence is TGTGCCAGCAGTGCTACCGGGACGGGTTATGGCTACACCTTC.